This T cell receptor beta chain was recovered during a study of blood T cell repertoires in COVID-19. The overall study: Samples representing acute and convalescent COVID-19 were sourced from the United States, Italy and Spain.

J was trimmed by 6 bases and V by 4 bases; bases with no gene match: 8. Germline CDR1 and CDR2: MNHEY and SVGEGT. The CDR3 covers 15 residues. In the source study's methods: Estimation of nucleated cell counts relied on the amplification of reference gene primers. The method was immunoSEQ multiplex PCR; TCRdb's version includes in-frame clones alone and lacks a portion of them. V and J calls and clone size are given by that table; D and trimming were obtained from the DNA. The sample lists roughly 250,000 clones; roughly 84% were seen once. The rearrangement links TRBV6-2 or TRBV6-3 to TRBJ2-1; 8 positions agree with TRBD2. This clonotype was sampled from a human donor in a cohort sampled during active COVID-19. Sequencing was performed on peripheral blood. CDR3: CASSSGTRVFNEQFF. The CDR3, as DNA: TGTGCCAGCAGTTCCGGGACTAGGGTCTTCAATGAGCAGTTCTTC.